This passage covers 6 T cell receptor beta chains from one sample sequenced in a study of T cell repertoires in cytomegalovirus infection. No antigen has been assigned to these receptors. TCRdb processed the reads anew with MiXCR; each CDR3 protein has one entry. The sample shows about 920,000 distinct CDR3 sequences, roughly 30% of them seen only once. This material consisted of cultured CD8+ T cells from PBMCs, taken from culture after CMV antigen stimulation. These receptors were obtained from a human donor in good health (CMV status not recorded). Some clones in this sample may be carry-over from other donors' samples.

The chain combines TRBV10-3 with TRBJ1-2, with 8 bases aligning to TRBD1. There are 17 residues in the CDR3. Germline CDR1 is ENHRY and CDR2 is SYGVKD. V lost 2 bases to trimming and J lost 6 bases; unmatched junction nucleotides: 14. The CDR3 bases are TGTGCCATCAGTGAGGGCGGACAGGGAAGGATAGTAGATGGCTACACCTTC. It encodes CAISEGGQGRIVDGYTF.

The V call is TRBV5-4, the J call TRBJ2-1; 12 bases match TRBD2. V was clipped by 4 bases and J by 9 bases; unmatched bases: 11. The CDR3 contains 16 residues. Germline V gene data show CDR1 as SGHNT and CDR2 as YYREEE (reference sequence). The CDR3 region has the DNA TGTGCCAGCAGCCGACTAGCGGGGGAATTCGAGAGTGAGCAGTTCTTC. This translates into CASSRLAGEFESEQFF.

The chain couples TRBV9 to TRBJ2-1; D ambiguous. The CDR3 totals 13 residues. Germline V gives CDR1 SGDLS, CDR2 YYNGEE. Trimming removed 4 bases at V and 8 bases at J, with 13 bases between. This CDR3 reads CASSSPRRDEQFF. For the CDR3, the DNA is TGTGCCAGCAGCTCCCCCCGAAGGGATGAGCAGTTCTTC.

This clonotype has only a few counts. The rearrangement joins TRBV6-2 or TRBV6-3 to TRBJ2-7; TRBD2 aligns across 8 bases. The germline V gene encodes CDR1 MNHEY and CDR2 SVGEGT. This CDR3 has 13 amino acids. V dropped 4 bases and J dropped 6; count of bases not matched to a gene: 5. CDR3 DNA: TGTGCCAGCAGTTTTAGCGGGGAGTCCGAGCAGTACGTC. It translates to CASSFSGESEQYV.

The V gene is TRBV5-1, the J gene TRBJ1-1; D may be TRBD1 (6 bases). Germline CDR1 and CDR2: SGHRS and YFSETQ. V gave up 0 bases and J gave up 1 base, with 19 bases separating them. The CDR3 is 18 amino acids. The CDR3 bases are TGCGCCAGCAGCTTGGAACTCCAGGGGCGCAACCCGAACACTGAAGCTTTCTTT. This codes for CASSLELQGRNPNTEAFF.

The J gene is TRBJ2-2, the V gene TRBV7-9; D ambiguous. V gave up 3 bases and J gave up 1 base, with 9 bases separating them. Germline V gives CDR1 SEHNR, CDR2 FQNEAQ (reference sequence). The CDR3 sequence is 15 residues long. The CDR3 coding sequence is TGTGCCAGCAGCTTGGGTTTTCGGAACACCGGGGAGCTGTTTTTT. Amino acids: CASSLGFRNTGELFF.